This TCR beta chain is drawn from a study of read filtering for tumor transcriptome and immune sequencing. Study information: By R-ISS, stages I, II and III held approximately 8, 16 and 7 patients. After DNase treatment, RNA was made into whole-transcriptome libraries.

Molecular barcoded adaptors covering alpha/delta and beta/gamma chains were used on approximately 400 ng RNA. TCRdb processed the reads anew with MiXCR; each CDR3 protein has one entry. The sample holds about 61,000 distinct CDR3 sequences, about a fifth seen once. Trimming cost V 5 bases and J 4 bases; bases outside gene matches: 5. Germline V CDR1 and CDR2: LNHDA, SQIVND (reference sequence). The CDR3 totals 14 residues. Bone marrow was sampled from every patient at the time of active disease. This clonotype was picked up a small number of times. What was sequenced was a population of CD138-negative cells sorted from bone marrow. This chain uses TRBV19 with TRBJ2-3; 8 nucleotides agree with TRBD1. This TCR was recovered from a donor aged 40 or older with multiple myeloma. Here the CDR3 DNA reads TGTGCCAGTAGTCCTGGACAGGGTCCAGATACGCAGTATTTT. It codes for CASSPGQGPDTQYF.